The 32 T cell receptor beta chains below all came from one sample that was sequenced in a study of blood T cell repertoires in COVID-19. TCRdb's copy holds only in-frame clones and misses some; the assay was immunoSEQ multiplex PCR. The table includes fewer than 90,000 clones, 90% to 95% detected once. Material for sequencing was peripheral blood. Receptors originate from a human donor with active COVID-19. The donor label of this sample is uncertain.

This clone was counted a single time. The rearrangement joins TRBV4-2 to TRBJ1-2; TRBD1 agrees at 8 bases. The length of the CDR3 is 15 residues. CDR1 is LGHNA and CDR2 is YNFKEQ in the germline V gene. V lost 0 bases and J lost 8; bases outside the gene matches: 8. Written as DNA, the CDR3 is TGTGCCAGCAGCCAAGACCTCTCGACAGGGGTCGGCTACACCTTC. This translates into CASSQDLSTGVGYTF.

The chain employs TRBV24-1 and TRBJ2-1; the match to TRBD1 covers 8 bases. V was clipped by 6 bases and J by 7 bases; unmatched bases: 13. This CDR3 region has 16 residues. CDR1 is KGHDR, CDR2 SFDVKD, per germline. CDR3 nucleotides: TGTGCCACCAGTCACCCACCGGGACAGGAGTATAATGAGCAGTTCTTC. The encoded protein is CATSHPPGQEYNEQFF.

The J gene is TRBJ1-6, the V gene TRBV6-4; D may be TRBD1 (6 bases). The CDR3 loop spans 15 amino acids. Germline V gives CDR1 MRHNA, CDR2 SNTAGT. Trimming took off 5 bases at V and 7 bases at J, with 15 bases between the two ends. The CDR3 nucleotides are TGTGCCAGCAGTCCCGACAGGCTCCCGAATTCACCCCTCCACTTT. Translating gives CASSPDRLPNSPLHF.

The chain uses TRBV7-9 and TRBJ2-4, with D perhaps TRBD1 (6 bases). Trimming stripped 5 bases from V and 3 bases from J, with 17 bases between. The germline CDR1 and CDR2 sequences are SEHNR and FQNEAQ (reference sequence). This CDR3 contains 16 residues. The chain's CDR3 is CASSQDSWAGKNIQYF. In DNA form, the CDR3 reads TGTGCCAGCAGCCAGGACAGCTGGGCGGGCAAAAACATTCAGTACTTC.

This chain joins TRBV18 and TRBJ1-1; 11 bases line up with TRBD1. The CDR3 runs 14 residues. Trimming at V came to 3 bases and at J to 7 bases, leaving 4 bases not matched to a gene. Germline V lookup: CDR1 KGHSH, CDR2 LQKENI. Here the CDR3 DNA reads TGTGCCAGCTCACCGGGACAGGGGGGCCTTGAAGCTTTCTTT. Protein: CASSPGQGGLEAFF.

Only one count was recorded for this clone. This sequence joins TRBV5-1 and TRBJ2-5; TRBD2 agrees at 10 bases. The CDR3 sequence is 15 residues long. Trimming removed 4 bases from V and 2 bases from J; junction bases left unmatched: 5. Germline-derived CDR1 and CDR2 are SGHRS and YFSETQ. The CDR3 is CASSRTSGEQETQYF. The DNA for the CDR3 is TGCGCCAGCAGCCGTACTAGCGGGGAACAAGAGACCCAGTACTTC.

The chain employs TRBV12-5 and TRBJ1-2, with D perhaps TRBD1 (6 bases). Germline values: CDR1 LGHNT, CDR2 FRNRAP. The CDR3 length is 15 residues. V was clipped by 3 bases and J by 4 bases, with 15 bases between them. CDR3 residues: CASGFAPGQLYGYTF. The CDR3, as DNA: TGTGCTAGTGGTTTCGCCCCGGGACAACTCTATGGCTACACCTTC.

This clone was recorded once. This rearrangement joins TRBV4-1 to TRBJ2-7; TRBD2 matches 8 bases. V was pared by 6 bases and J by 1 base, with 11 bases of the junction left unmatched. This CDR3 spans 16 amino acids. In germline, CDR1 is MGHRA, CDR2 YSYEKL. CDR3 in DNA: TGCGCCAGCAGAAGTGTGCGGGGGGCAGAATCCTACGAGCAGTACTTC. This codes for CASRSVRGAESYEQYF.

This chain connects TRBV7-8 to TRBJ2-7, with 8 bases fitting TRBD2. The CDR3 totals 17 residues. V trimming: 1 base; J trimming: 0 bases; junction bases outside the gene matches: 8. Germline lookup yields CDR1 SGHVS and CDR2 FQNEAQ. This CDR3 is CASSLGTSGGYSYEQYF. The CDR3 DNA reads as TGTGCCAGCAGCTTAGGAACCAGCGGGGGCTACTCCTACGAGCAGTACTTC.

This clone appeared once. This rearrangement joins TRBV18 to TRBJ2-7, with 10 nucleotides matching TRBD2. J gave up 4 bases and V 6 bases, and 9 bases lay outside the gene matches. Germline CDR1 and CDR2: KGHSH and LQKENI. There are 15 residues in the CDR3. The CDR3 protein is CASSPSGRAGYEQYF. For the CDR3, the DNA is TGTGCCAGCTCCCCTAGCGGGAGAGCAGGATACGAGCAGTACTTC.

The chain is built from TRBV21-1 and TRBJ2-7; TRBD1 is taken as the D call from the table, unchecked against the DNA. TRBV21-1 is tagged as a pseudogene. The CDR3 covers 15 residues. As DNA, the CDR3 is TGTGCCAGCAGCAAAGCTACCGGACAGGCCTACGAGCAGTACTTC. Amino acid sequence: CASSKATGQAYEQYF.

The chain recombines TRBV6-1 with TRBJ1-6; no clear D gene. V lost 4 bases and J lost 9, with 19 bases in between. Germline loops: CDR1 MNHNS, CDR2 SASEGT. The CDR3 extends over 16 amino acids. CDR3 sequence (DNA): TGTGCCAGCAGTGCGTCCCCGGTCGCCTCAGGTTCACCCCTCCACTTT. This translates into CASSASPVASGSPLHF.

This sequence joins TRBV5-1 and TRBJ2-2, with 12 bases lining up with TRBD1. Germline CDR1 SGHRS, CDR2 YFSETQ. This CDR3 is built from 15 residues. V was pared by 4 bases and J by 6 bases, with 4 bases of the junction left unmatched. CDR3 loop: CASSGTGGLSGELFF. The CDR3 nucleotides read TGCGCCAGCAGCGGGACAGGGGGCTTGTCCGGGGAGCTGTTTTTT.

The rearrangement joins TRBV6-5 to TRBJ1-5, with 12 positions matching TRBD1. The germline gives CDR1 MNHEY, CDR2 SVGAGI. V shed 6 bases, J shed 6 bases, and the junction held 3 bases outside the gene matches. The CDR3 is 14 amino acids. The CDR3 region is CASRGTGGGQPQHF. CDR3 bases: TGTGCCAGCAGGGGGACAGGGGGCGGTCAGCCCCAGCATTTT.

The chain joins TRBV6-6 to TRBJ2-3; D unresolved. The CDR3 totals 11 residues. V gave up 5 bases and J gave up 5 bases, with 5 bases separating them. Per the germline V gene, CDR1 is MNHNY and CDR2 is SVGAGI (reference sequence). CDR3 DNA: TGTGCCAGCAGTCCCCAAGATACGCAGTATTTT. Translated, it gives CASSPQDTQYF.

CDR3 region: CATEQGSSYNEQFF. The CDR3 nucleotides read TGTGCCACCGAACAGGGGAGCTCCTACAATGAGCAGTTCTTC. The rearrangement uses TRBV19 and TRBJ2-1, with TRBD1 identical over 7 bases. CDR1 and CDR2 (germline): LNHDA, SQIVND (reference sequence). The CDR3 is 14 residues long. Unmatched junction bases numbered 6, after V lost 10 bases and J lost 0 bases. Full variable domain (outside the CDR3, taken from reference TRBV19 and TRBJ2-1): DGGITQSPKYLFRKEGQNVTLSCEQNLNHDAMYWYRQDPGQGLRLIYYSQIVNDFQKGDIAEGYSVSREKKESFPLTVTSAQKNPTAFYLCATEQGSSYNEQFFGPGTRLTVL.

The chain links TRBV19 to TRBJ2-1; weak D call: TRBD2 (5 bases). V was clipped by 3 bases and J by 9 bases, with 12 bases between them. Germline values: CDR1 LNHDA, CDR2 SQIVND (reference sequence). This CDR3 spans 13 amino acids. Here the CDR3 reads CASSISIEGEQFF. The CDR3 DNA reads TGTGCCAGTAGTATTTCAATAGAGGGTGAGCAGTTCTTC.

V is TRBV6-4 and J is TRBJ2-3; the match to TRBD1 covers 10 bases. V shed 4 bases, J shed 3 bases, and the junction held 4 bases outside the gene matches. This CDR3 region has 15 residues. CDR1 MRHNA and CDR2 SNTAGT come from the germline V gene. The CDR3 spells CASSADRGQTDTQYF. CDR3 coding DNA: TGTGCCAGCAGTGCCGACAGGGGGCAGACAGATACGCAGTATTTT.

The chain links TRBV4-3 to TRBJ2-7; TRBD2 is a possible D gene (5 bases). Trimming left V 2 bases short and J 2 bases short, with 16 bases between. The germline gives CDR1 LGHNA, CDR2 YSLEER. This CDR3 is 16 amino acids long. The CDR3 loop reads CASSQTSSRVAYEQYF. In DNA, the CDR3 is TGCGCCAGCAGCCAAACTTCTTCGCGGGTGGCCTACGAGCAGTACTTC.

The chain has TRBV5-6 and TRBJ2-7; 8 bases map to TRBD1. The CDR3 is 14 residues long. Losses at the gene ends were 4 bases for V and 2 bases for J; bases not matched to a gene: 5. CDR1 is SGHDT, CDR2 YYEEEE, per germline. The CDR3 here is CASSTGTGTYEQYF. The CDR3 DNA reads TGTGCCAGCAGCACCGGGACAGGTACCTACGAGCAGTACTTC.

The chain links TRBV20-1 to TRBJ2-1, with 9 bases matching TRBD2. The trim removed 3 bases at V and 4 bases at J, leaving 7 bases unmatched. The CDR3 sequence is 15 residues long. The V gene's germline CDR1 is DFQATT and CDR2 SNEGSKA (reference sequence). Here the CDR3 reads CSASGGRAEYNEQFF. The CDR3 DNA is TGCAGTGCTAGTGGCGGGAGGGCCGAGTACAATGAGCAGTTCTTC.

Details on this clone: This same CDR3 is encoded by further DNA sequences in the sample. The chain uses TRBV7-2 and TRBJ2-3; D is ambiguous. CDR1 and CDR2 (germline): SGHTA, FQGNSA. The CDR3 consists of 15 residues. V was pared by 1 base and J by 0 bases, with 8 bases between. The CDR3 protein is CASSLELRSTDTQYF. CDR3 in DNA: TGTGCCAGCAGCTTAGAGTTGCGTAGCACAGATACGCAGTATTTT.

The V and J genes are TRBV5-6 and TRBJ2-7; 8 bases fit TRBD1. Germline trimming cut 4 bases from V and 2 bases from J; bases unmatched to any gene: 17. Germline V gene sequence: CDR1 SGHDT, CDR2 YYEEEE. CDR3 length: 18 amino acids. The CDR3 protein is CASSSPTGDLLRPYEQYF. Here the CDR3 DNA reads TGTGCCAGCAGCAGCCCGACAGGGGACCTGTTACGCCCCTACGAGCAGTACTTC.

This clone was seen only once. The chain joins TRBV20-1 to TRBJ1-2; a possible D gene is TRBD1 (5 bases). The germline V gene has CDR1 DFQATT and CDR2 SNEGSKA (reference sequence). This CDR3 spans 11 amino acids. This chain's CDR3 is CSGGANYGYTF. DNA for the CDR3: TGCAGCGGTGGGGCAAACTATGGCTACACCTTC.

The chain is built from TRBV11-3 and TRBJ2-3, with TRBD2 identical over 9 bases. The CDR3 is 14 residues long. The V and J ends lost 8 bases and 6 bases, in that order; junction bases with no gene match: 9. Germline CDR1 and CDR2: SGHNT and YENEEA. The CDR3 loop reads CASSSGTSWDTQYF. In DNA form, the CDR3 reads TGTGCCAGCTCATCCGGGACTAGCTGGGATACGCAGTATTTT.

A single count supports this clone. The rearrangement uses TRBV12-3 or TRBV12-4 and TRBJ1-2; D is possibly TRBD1 (5 bases). V lost 3 bases and J 7 bases, leaving 12 bases between the germline ends. This CDR3 region has 13 residues. CDR3 nucleotides: TGTGCCAGCAGTTTTGAAGGCAGGGCTGGCTACACCTTC. Protein: CASSFEGRAGYTF.

V gene TRBV5-1 combines with J gene TRBJ2-3, with 14 positions matching TRBD2. This CDR3 region has 17 residues. Germline trimming cut 1 base from V and 6 bases from J; bases unmatched to any gene: 7. Germline CDR1 is SGHRS and CDR2 is YFSETQ. CDR3 nucleotides: TGCGCCAGCAGCTTGACAGGACTAGCGGGGGGAGGGGATACGCAGTATTTT. Translation gives CASSLTGLAGGGDTQYF.

The V and J genes are TRBV10-3 and TRBJ2-7; D possibly corresponds to TRBD1 (6 bases). V gave up 0 bases and J gave up 4 bases, with 13 bases separating them. Looked up from germline, CDR1 is ENHRY and CDR2 is SYGVKD. The CDR3 extends over 15 amino acids. CDR3 DNA: TGTGCCATCAGTGAGTCAGCAGGGGCCGATTACGAGCAGTACTTC. Translating it yields CAISESAGADYEQYF.

The chain recombines TRBV19 with TRBJ2-7; 10 bases align to TRBD1. Germline assignment: CDR1 LNHDA and CDR2 SQIVND (reference sequence). This CDR3 contains 12 residues. Trimming took 8 bases from V and 2 from J; bases not matched to a gene: 0. The CDR3 coding sequence is TGTGCCAGTGGGACAGGGGCCTACGAGCAGTACTTC. It translates to CASGTGAYEQYF.

This chain links TRBV2 with TRBJ1-2; a possible D gene is TRBD1 (6 bases). Germline CDR1 SNHLY, CDR2 FYNNEI. The CDR3 totals 14 residues. V was clipped by 8 bases and J by 4 bases, with 17 bases between them. DNA for the CDR3: TGTGCCAGCGCCATAGGGGGACGGGGCTATGGCTACACCTTC. It is translated as CASAIGGRGYGYTF.

J is TRBJ2-7 and V is TRBV24-1; possibly TRBD1 for D (5 bases). V lost 4 bases, J lost 5 bases, and 14 bases lay in between. The CDR3 is 14 amino acids. CDR1 KGHDR and CDR2 SFDVKD come from the germline V gene. The CDR3 DNA reads as TGTGCCACCAGTGACCCATCCCTGACAGACGAGCAGTACTTC. Translating gives CATSDPSLTDEQYF.

The chain employs TRBV11-3 and TRBJ2-5, with TRBD2 identical over 12 bases. The CDR3 is made up of 16 amino acids. Germline V gene sequence: CDR1 SGHNT, CDR2 YENEEA. V dropped 5 bases and J dropped 1; count of bases not matched to a gene: 5. The CDR3 here is CASSIVLAGGQETQYF. Here the CDR3 DNA reads TGTGCCAGCAGCATCGTACTAGCGGGGGGCCAAGAGACCCAGTACTTC. Full variable domain (outside the CDR3, taken from reference TRBV11-3 and TRBJ2-5): EAGVVQSPRYKIIEKKQPVAFWCNPISGHNTLYWYLQNLGQGPELLIRYENEEAVDDSQLPKDRFSAERLKGVDSTLKIQPAELGDSAVYLCASSIVLAGGQETQYFGPGTRLLVL.